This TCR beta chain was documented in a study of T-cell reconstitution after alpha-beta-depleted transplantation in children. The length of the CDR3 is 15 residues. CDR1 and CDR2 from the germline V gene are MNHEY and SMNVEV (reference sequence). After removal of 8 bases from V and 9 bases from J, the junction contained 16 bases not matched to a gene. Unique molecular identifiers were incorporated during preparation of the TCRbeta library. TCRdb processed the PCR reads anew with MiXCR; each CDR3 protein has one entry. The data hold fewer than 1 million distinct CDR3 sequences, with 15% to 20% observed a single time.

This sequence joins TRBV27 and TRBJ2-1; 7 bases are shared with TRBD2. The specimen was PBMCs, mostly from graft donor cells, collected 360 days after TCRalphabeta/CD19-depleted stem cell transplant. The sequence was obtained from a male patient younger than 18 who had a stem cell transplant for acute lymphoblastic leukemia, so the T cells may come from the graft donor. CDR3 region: CASGRAGAPVSEQFF. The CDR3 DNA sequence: TGTGCCAGCGGCAGGGCGGGAGCCCCTGTTTCTGAGCAGTTCTTC.